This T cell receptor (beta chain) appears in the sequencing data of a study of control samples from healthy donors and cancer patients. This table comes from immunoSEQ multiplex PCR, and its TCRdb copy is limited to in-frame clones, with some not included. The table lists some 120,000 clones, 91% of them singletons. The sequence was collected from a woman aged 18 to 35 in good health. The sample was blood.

Here the CDR3 DNA reads TGTGCCAGCAGTCCTAACAGGGGGCTTGGAGATGGCTACACCTTC. Translation: CASSPNRGLGDGYTF. The rearrangement joins TRBV7-2 to TRBJ1-2, with 9 positions matching TRBD1. The CDR3 length is 15 residues. Germline lookup yields CDR1 SGHTA and CDR2 FQGNSA. Trimming took 6 bases from V and 6 from J; bases not matched to a gene: 11.